A single sample gave rise to the 5 T cell receptor beta chains below, sequenced in a study of T cell responses to AZD1222 COVID-19 vaccine. The data were produced by immunoSEQ multiplex PCR, yet TCRdb's version contains in-frame clones alone and is incomplete. The table records approximately 110,000 clones, 65% to 90% of them present only once. The sequenced sample was peripheral blood, obtained on day 0 of AZD1222 vaccination. Receptors were obtained from an adult in good health.

In the case of this clone: Other DNA sequences in this sample translate to the same CDR3. The chain has TRBV28 and TRBJ2-7; 7 bases match TRBD2. Germline lookup yields CDR1 MDHEN and CDR2 SYDVKM. There are 11 residues in the CDR3. V shed 8 bases, J shed 4 bases, and the junction held 2 bases outside the gene matches. CDR3 residues: CASLAGYEQYF. DNA of the CDR3: TGTGCCAGCTTAGCGGGTTACGAGCAGTACTTC.

The chain links TRBV9 to TRBJ2-5; D unclear. From germline, CDR1 is SGDLS and CDR2 YYNGEE. V was shortened by 3 bases and J by 3 bases, with 3 bases between the two germline ends. The CDR3 is 11 amino acids. CDR3 protein: CASSAEETQYF. The CDR3 bases are TGTGCCAGCAGCGCCGAAGAGACCCAGTACTTC.

The rearrangement joins TRBV3-1 (or the pseudogene TRBV3-2) to TRBJ1-1; TRBD1 might be the D (5 bases). The CDR3 spans 13 residues. Trimming stripped 4 bases from V and 4 bases from J, with 10 bases between. CDR1 LGHDT and CDR2 YNNKEL come from the germline V gene (reference sequence). This chain's CDR3 is CASSRNGGTEAFF. In DNA form, the CDR3 reads TGTGCCAGCAGCCGAAACGGGGGCACTGAAGCTTTCTTT.

V usage is TRBV28 and J usage is TRBJ1-4; D gene uncertain. The CDR3 has 15 residues. Germline V lookup: CDR1 MDHEN, CDR2 SYDVKM. V dropped 6 bases and J dropped 0 bases, with 11 bases sitting between them. CDR3 nucleotide sequence: TGTGCCAGCAGGACGACGCAGACAACTAATGAAAAACTGTTTTTT. Translated, it gives CASRTTQTTNEKLFF.

The chain joins TRBV27 to TRBJ1-1, with D uncertain. The CDR3 runs 13 residues. Deletions cut 4 bases from V and 6 bases from J, with 12 bases between. CDR1 is MNHEY and CDR2 is SMNVEV in the germline V gene (reference sequence). The CDR3: CASSSTRRAEAFF. CDR3 nucleotides: TGTGCCAGCAGTTCTACTAGAAGGGCTGAAGCTTTCTTT.